Listed below are T cell receptor beta chains from one sample, sequenced in a study of cytomegalovirus exposure and HLA in healthy donors. Sequenced by immunoSEQ multiplex PCR; TCRdb stores in-frame clones only, minus some. Among 150,000 to 200,000 clones listed, 85% were seen once. The source material was PBMCs. Receptors were obtained from a man aged 18-30 years in good health and CMV-seropositive. The CDR3 runs from the conserved cysteine through the conserved F or W. D genes are given only for firm matches. The listing skips clone size in some rows; elsewhere it reads once, few, many or a size class.

>TRBJ2-3|NA|NA|TRBV2
CASQTRGFTDTQYF
TGTGCCAGCCAGACTAGAGGATTTACAGATACGCAGTATTTT
>TRBJ2-1|NA|NA|TRBV9
CASSVAGVTYNEQFF
TGTGCCAGCAGCGTAGCAGGGGTAACGTACAATGAGCAGTTCTTC
>TRBJ2-3|NA|NA|TRBV11-2
CASSLASRSTDTQYF
TGTGCCAGCAGCTTAGCGTCCCGTAGCACAGATACGCAGTATTTT
>TRBJ2-3|NA|NA|TRBV18
CASSPRRGKGSDTQYF
TGTGCCAGCTCACCTAGACGGGGGAAGGGCTCAGATACGCAGTATTTT
>TRBJ2-7|NA|once|TRBV9
CASSLGGEMGSYEQYF
TGTGCCAGCAGCCTAGGTGGGGAGATGGGCTCCTACGAGCAGTACTTC
>TRBJ2-7|NA|NA|TRBV7-9
CASSPRELYEQYF
TGTGCCAGCAGCCCGAGAGAGCTGTACGAGCAGTACTTC
>TRBJ1-5|TRBD1|NA|TRBV5-8
CASSGRGQSNQPQHF
TGTGCCAGCAGCGGTCGGGGACAGTCCAATCAGCCCCAGCATTTT
>TRBJ2-2|NA|NA|TRBV7-3
CASSLSRSGELFF
TGTGCCAGCAGCTTAAGTAGATCCGGGGAGCTGTTTTTT
>TRBJ1-4|TRBD1|NA|TRBV27
CAIGAGTANEKLFF
TGTGCCATCGGCGCCGGGACAGCTAATGAAAAACTGTTTTTT
>TRBJ2-3|TRBD2|NA|TRBV7-3
CASSYSGSSTDTQYF
TGTGCCAGCAGCTACAGCGGGAGCAGCACAGATACGCAGTATTTT
>TRBJ1-4|NA|NA|TRBV4-1
CASSQEAGGTNEKLFF
TGCGCCAGCAGCCAAGAAGCGGGGGGAACTAATGAAAAACTGTTTTTT
>TRBJ2-7|NA|few|TRBV2
CASLQGTRTYEQYF
TGTGCCAGCCTGCAGGGGACGAGGACCTACGAGCAGTACTTC
>TRBJ1-4|TRBD1|NA|TRBV5-8
CASSSRQGARQNEKLFF
TGTGCCAGCAGCTCAAGGCAGGGGGCGCGGCAAAATGAAAAACTGTTTTTT
>TRBJ1-3|TRBD1|NA|TRBV10-1
CASSTGQLGSGNTIYF
TGCGCCAGCAGTACGGGACAGCTAGGCTCTGGAAACACCATATATTTT
>TRBJ2-5|TRBD2|NA|TRBV7-8
CASSLGGRAGVQETQYF
TGTGCCAGCAGCTTAGGTGGGAGGGCGGGGGTGCAAGAGACCCAGTACTTC
>TRBJ2-1|NA|NA|TRBV7-9
CASSLAQGRYNEQFF
TGTGCCAGCAGCTTAGCGCAGGGGAGATACAATGAGCAGTTCTTC
>TRBJ1-5|NA|NA|TRBV28
CASSVQVRFRNQPQHF
TGTGCCAGCAGTGTACAAGTGAGGTTCCGCAATCAGCCCCAGCATTTT
>TRBJ2-7|NA|NA|TRBV7-8
CASSAAGDTTYEQYF
TGTGCCAGCAGCGCTGCGGGGGACACCACTTACGAGCAGTACTTC
>TRBJ1-1|NA|NA|TRBV28
CASSFSPLRREAFF
TGTGCCAGCAGTTTTAGTCCTCTCCGCCGTGAAGCTTTCTTT
>TRBJ2-3|TRBD2|NA|TRBV15
CATSRKREESTDTQYF
TGTGCCACCAGCAGAAAGCGGGAGGAGAGCACAGATACGCAGTATTTT
>TRBJ1-3|TRBD1|NA|TRBV19
CASTPGDSRSGNTIYF
TGTGCCAGTACCCCCGGGGACAGCCGCTCTGGAAACACCATATATTTT
>TRBJ1-2|NA|few|TRBV29-1
CSVSQRNYGYTF
TGCAGCGTTTCCCAGCGAAACTATGGCTACACCTTC
>TRBJ1-2|TRBD1|few|TRBV4-1
CASSQERGQGGNYGYTF
TGCGCCAGCAGCCAAGAAAGGGGACAGGGTGGGAACTATGGCTACACCTTC
>TRBJ2-6|NA|NA|TRBV27
CASSARSLAGANVLTF
TGTGCCAGCAGCGCCCGGTCCCTGGCTGGGGCCAACGTCCTGACTTTC
>TRBJ2-7|NA|NA|TRBV6-1
CASSEGGWEAQYF
TGTGCCAGCAGTGAAGGGGGTTGGGAGGCGCAGTACTTC
>TRBJ2-7|NA|NA|TRBV5-6
CASSFYRSEQYF
TGTGCCAGCAGCTTTTACAGGAGCGAGCAGTACTTC
>TRBJ2-1|TRBD2|NA|TRBV29-1
CSVTGTSGRFYNEQFF
TGCAGCGTGACCGGGACTAGCGGGAGGTTTTACAATGAGCAGTTCTTC
>TRBJ2-5|NA|NA|TRBV30
CAWSAEGETQYF
TGTGCCTGGAGTGCGGAGGGAGAGACCCAGTACTTC
>TRBJ2-7|NA|NA|TRBV28
CASRPGQSYEQYF
TGTGCCAGCAGACCTGGACAGTCCTACGAGCAGTACTTC
>TRBJ2-1|NA|NA|TRBV11-2
CASSPQSGYNEQFF
TGTGCCAGCAGCCCCCAAAGCGGCTACAATGAGCAGTTCTTC
>TRBJ2-2|NA|NA|TRBV7-9
CGGQANTGELFF
TGTGGGGGGCAGGCGAACACCGGGGAGCTGTTTTTT
>TRBJ2-7|TRBD1|once|TRBV11-3
CASSPVTGTGKTEQYF
TGTGCCAGCAGTCCGGTGACCGGGACAGGCAAGACCGAGCAGTACTTC
>TRBJ1-1|NA|once|TRBV9
CASSVLTGSEAFF
TGTGCCAGCAGCGTCCTTACAGGGTCTGAAGCTTTCTTT
>TRBJ1-2|TRBD1|NA|TRBV6-1
CATLNWFGTGYGYTF
TGTGCCACCCTAAACTGGTTCGGGACAGGGTATGGCTACACCTTC
>TRBJ2-3|NA|once|TRBV28
CASSFDSRTDTQYF
TGTGCCAGCAGTTTTGACAGTCGCACAGATACGCAGTATTTT
>TRBJ2-1|TRBD2|NA|TRBV27
CASRLAGGYNEQFF
TGTGCCAGCCGACTAGCGGGGGGATACAATGAGCAGTTCTTC
>TRBJ2-7|TRBD2|NA|TRBV28
CASSSLVVSSAGVYEQYF
TGTGCCAGCAGTTCCCTCGTGGTTTCCTCTGCGGGGGTCTACGAGCAGTACTTC
>TRBJ2-7|NA|few|TRBV6-1
CASSEGEESYEQYF
TGTGCCAGCAGTGAGGGAGAGGAGTCCTACGAGCAGTACTTC
>TRBJ2-1|TRBD2|NA|TRBV7-3
CASSGAGTNYNEQFF
TGTGCCAGCAGTGGCGCCGGGACTAATTACAATGAGCAGTTCTTC
>TRBJ2-3|TRBD2|NA|TRBV12-5
CASADGLAASTDTQYF
TGTGCTAGTGCCGACGGACTAGCGGCCAGCACAGATACGCAGTATTTT
>TRBJ2-5|NA|NA|TRBV5-4
CASSLDFQETQYF
TGTGCCAGCAGCTTGGACTTCCAAGAGACCCAGTACTTC
>TRBJ2-5|TRBD1|NA|TRBV2
CASSDGGQGAGETQYF
TGTGCCAGCAGTGATGGGGGACAGGGGGCGGGGGAGACCCAGTACTTC
>TRBJ2-6|NA|NA|TRBV11-2
CASSLQSGANVLTF
TGTGCCAGCAGCTTACAGTCTGGGGCCAACGTCCTGACTTTC
>TRBJ1-3|NA|NA|TRBV6-5
CASSYTSGNTIYF
TGTGCCAGCAGTTATACTTCTGGAAACACCATATATTTT
>TRBJ2-7|TRBD2|NA|TRBV11-2
CASSATRLAGAGEQYF
TGTGCCAGCAGCGCTACGAGACTAGCGGGAGCAGGCGAGCAGTACTTC